This is a list of T cell receptor beta chains from one sample in a study of blood T cells in healthy people across ages. TCRdb recomputed calls from the 5' RACE reads with MiXCR, one row per CDR3 protein. The profile shows around 1,000,000 distinct CDR3 sequences, about 25% of them singletons. These same data were also listed under a study on T cells of mothers and their children.

The sample was blood. The receptors here all came from a girl aged 2 to 10 in good health. Each CDR3 is given with its conserved first and last residue. A D gene is named only where the DNA matches it firmly. For some rows the clone size is stated as once, few or many, or as a class when expanded; others skip it.

d_gene: TRBD2
j_gene: TRBJ2-5
v_gene: TRBV11-2
abundance: -
CDR3aa: CASSLGLAEVSYEQHF
CDR3nt: TGTGCCAGCAGCCTGGGACTAGCGGAAGTCTCCTACGAGCAGCACTTC

d_gene: -
j_gene: TRBJ2-5
v_gene: TRBV11-3
abundance: few
CDR3aa: CASSLDPSGSGGFF
CDR3nt: TGTGCCAGCAGCTTAGATCCGAGCGGGTCAGGGGGATTCTTC

d_gene: -
j_gene: TRBJ1-1
v_gene: TRBV20-1
abundance: -
CDR3aa: CSASWQGDTEALF
CDR3nt: TGCAGTGCTAGTTGGCAGGGCGACACTGAAGCTCTCTTT

d_gene: -
j_gene: TRBJ2-5
v_gene: TRBV4-1
abundance: -
CDR3aa: CASSDYRGMEEQYF
CDR3nt: TGCGCCAGCAGCGACTACCGGGGCATGGAGGAGCAGTACTTC

d_gene: -
j_gene: TRBJ2-5
v_gene: TRBV24-1
abundance: -
CDR3aa: CATSSGEGPQETQYF
CDR3nt: TGTGCCACCAGCTCCGGAGAAGGCCCCCAAGAGACCCAGTACTTC

d_gene: -
j_gene: TRBJ2-7
v_gene: TRBV10-3
abundance: -
CDR3aa: CAMGLTTYEQYF
CDR3nt: TGTGCCATGGGGCTTACTACCTACGAGCAGTACTTC

d_gene: -
j_gene: TRBJ2-5
v_gene: TRBV6-1
abundance: -
CDR3aa: CASSPVTGGQETQYF
CDR3nt: TGTGCCAGCAGTCCTGTGACAGGCGGCCAAGAGACCCAGTACTTC

d_gene: -
j_gene: TRBJ1-1
v_gene: TRBV12-3/TRBV12-4
abundance: once
CDR3aa: CATLPGHQDTEAFF
CDR3nt: TGTGCTACCCTCCCCGGACACCAGGACACTGAAGCTTTCTTT

d_gene: -
j_gene: TRBJ1-1
v_gene: TRBV7-9
abundance: few
CDR3aa: CASRRLGDEAFF
CDR3nt: TGTGCCAGCAGGAGATTGGGAGATGAAGCTTTCTTT

d_gene: TRBD1
j_gene: TRBJ1-6
v_gene: TRBV15
abundance: -
CDR3aa: CATSRDLGTGLNSPLHF
CDR3nt: TGTGCCACCAGCAGAGATTTGGGGACAGGGCTTAATTCACCCCTCCACTTT

d_gene: TRBD2
j_gene: TRBJ2-1
v_gene: TRBV14
abundance: -
CDR3aa: CASSPVPGGSKYNEQFF
CDR3nt: TGTGCCAGCAGCCCAGTGCCGGGCGGGAGCAAATACAATGAGCAGTTCTTC

d_gene: TRBD2
j_gene: TRBJ2-7
v_gene: TRBV7-6
abundance: -
CDR3aa: CASSPLLAGVPYEQYF
CDR3nt: TGTGCCAGCAGCCCCCTACTAGCGGGGGTTCCGTACGAGCAGTACTTC

d_gene: TRBD2
j_gene: TRBJ2-1
v_gene: TRBV28
abundance: -
CDR3aa: CAGSLAGFNEQFF
CDR3nt: TGTGCCGGGTCACTAGCGGGTTTCAATGAGCAGTTCTTC

d_gene: TRBD1
j_gene: TRBJ1-2
v_gene: TRBV24-1
abundance: -
CDR3aa: CATSDAGTGLGYTF
CDR3nt: TGTGCCACCAGTGACGCCGGGACAGGGCTTGGCTACACCTTC

d_gene: -
j_gene: TRBJ2-6
v_gene: TRBV5-1
abundance: few
CDR3aa: CASSLTTRANVLTF
CDR3nt: TGCGCCAGCAGCTTGACAACGCGGGCCAACGTCCTGACTTTC

d_gene: TRBD2
j_gene: TRBJ2-7
v_gene: TRBV7-9
abundance: few
CDR3aa: CASSPSLDGVAGGPNYEQYF
CDR3nt: TGTGCCAGCAGCCCCTCTTTGGACGGGGTAGCGGGAGGACCAAACTACGAGCAGTACTTC

d_gene: TRBD1
j_gene: TRBJ1-2
v_gene: TRBV20-1
abundance: -
CDR3aa: CSASQTGNHVYGYTF
CDR3nt: TGCAGTGCTAGCCAGACAGGGAATCATGTCTATGGCTACACCTTC

d_gene: -
j_gene: TRBJ1-1
v_gene: TRBV27
abundance: once
CDR3aa: CASSPVLGLGWTEAFF
CDR3nt: TGTGCCAGCAGCCCGGTCCTCGGGTTGGGGTGGACTGAAGCTTTCTTT

d_gene: -
j_gene: TRBJ2-5
v_gene: TRBV29-1
abundance: -
CDR3aa: CSVWSSFGDQYF
CDR3nt: TGCAGCGTTTGGTCATCGTTCGGGGACCAGTACTTC

d_gene: -
j_gene: TRBJ2-7
v_gene: TRBV7-9
abundance: few
CDR3aa: CASSPDDISYEQYF
CDR3nt: TGTGCCAGCAGTCCAGACGACATCTCCTACGAGCAGTACTTC

d_gene: -
j_gene: TRBJ1-2
v_gene: TRBV7-2
abundance: -
CDR3aa: CASSVILGGRGDGYTF
CDR3nt: TGTGCCAGCAGCGTAATACTCGGGGGGCGCGGGGATGGCTACACCTTC

d_gene: TRBD2
j_gene: TRBJ2-1
v_gene: TRBV29-1
abundance: -
CDR3aa: CSVGGLAGEYPANEQFF
CDR3nt: TGCAGCGTAGGGGGACTAGCGGGAGAGTATCCCGCTAATGAGCAGTTCTTC